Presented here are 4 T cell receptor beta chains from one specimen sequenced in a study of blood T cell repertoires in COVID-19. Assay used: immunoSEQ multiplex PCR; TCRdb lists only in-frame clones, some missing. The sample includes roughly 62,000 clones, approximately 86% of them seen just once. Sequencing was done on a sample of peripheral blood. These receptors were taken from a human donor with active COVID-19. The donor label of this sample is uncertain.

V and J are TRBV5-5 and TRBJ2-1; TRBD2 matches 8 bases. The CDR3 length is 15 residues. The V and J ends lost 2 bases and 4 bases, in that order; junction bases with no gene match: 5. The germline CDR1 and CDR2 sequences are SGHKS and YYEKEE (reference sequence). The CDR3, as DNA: TGTGCCAGCAGCTTTTCCGGGAGGGTTTACAATGAGCAGTTCTTC. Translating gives CASSFSGRVYNEQFF.

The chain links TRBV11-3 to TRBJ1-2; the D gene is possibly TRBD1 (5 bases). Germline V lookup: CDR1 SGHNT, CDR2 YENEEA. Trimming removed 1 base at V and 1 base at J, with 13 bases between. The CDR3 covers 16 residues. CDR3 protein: CASSLVFRAGNYGYTF. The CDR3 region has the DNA TGTGCCAGCAGCTTAGTATTCAGGGCAGGTAACTATGGCTACACCTTC. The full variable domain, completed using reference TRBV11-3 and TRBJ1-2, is EAGVVQSPRYKIIEKKQPVAFWCNPISGHNTLYWYLQNLGQGPELLIRYENEEAVDDSQLPKDRFSAERLKGVDSTLKIQPAELGDSAVYLCASSLVFRAGNYGYTFGSGTRLTVV.

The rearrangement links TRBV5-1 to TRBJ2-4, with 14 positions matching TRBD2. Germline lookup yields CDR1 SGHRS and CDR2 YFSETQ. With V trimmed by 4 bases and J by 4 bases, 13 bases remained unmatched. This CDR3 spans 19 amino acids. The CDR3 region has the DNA TGCGCCAGCAGCCTAAATCCGGGACTAGCGGGAGAGTGGAAAAACATTCAGTACTTC. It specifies CASSLNPGLAGEWKNIQYF.

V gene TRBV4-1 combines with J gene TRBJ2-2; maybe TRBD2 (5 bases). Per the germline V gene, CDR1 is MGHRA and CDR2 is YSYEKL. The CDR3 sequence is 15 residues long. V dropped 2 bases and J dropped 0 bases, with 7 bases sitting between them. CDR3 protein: CASSQRGSNTGELFF. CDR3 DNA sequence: TGCGCCAGCAGCCAACGGGGTTCGAACACCGGGGAGCTGTTTTTT.